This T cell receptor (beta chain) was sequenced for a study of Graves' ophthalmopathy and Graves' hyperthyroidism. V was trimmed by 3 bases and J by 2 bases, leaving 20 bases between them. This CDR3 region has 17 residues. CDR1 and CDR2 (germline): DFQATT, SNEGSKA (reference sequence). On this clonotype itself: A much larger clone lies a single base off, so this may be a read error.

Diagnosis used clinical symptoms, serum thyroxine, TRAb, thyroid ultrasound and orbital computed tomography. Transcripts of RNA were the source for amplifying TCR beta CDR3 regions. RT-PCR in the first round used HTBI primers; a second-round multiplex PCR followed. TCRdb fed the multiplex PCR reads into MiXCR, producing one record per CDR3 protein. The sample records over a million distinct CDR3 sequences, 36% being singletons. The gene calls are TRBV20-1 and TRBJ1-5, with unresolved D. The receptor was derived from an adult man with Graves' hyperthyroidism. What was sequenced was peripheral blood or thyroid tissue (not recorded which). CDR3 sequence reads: CSASDMRRREGNQPQHF. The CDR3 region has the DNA TGCAGTGCTAGCGATATGAGGAGGCGGGAGGGCAATCAGCCCCAGCATTTT.